A single sample gave rise to the 6 T cell receptor beta chains below, sequenced in a study of T cells expressing NK-cell markers. TCRdb reanalyzed the 5' RACE reads, giving one entry per CDR3 protein sequence and no DNA. This table holds about 260,000 distinct CDR3 sequences. Sequencing used blood T cells: a sorted CD56 or NKG2C T cell subset, CD4+ or CD8+ T cells, or bulk PBMC T cells (not recorded which). These receptors all come from a man younger than 35 in good health.

The gene calls are TRBV29-1 and TRBJ2-1. Germline V gene sequence: CDR1 SQVTM, CDR2 ANQGSEA. CDR3 length equals 14 residues. The CDR3 sequence: CSANSEGSYNEQFF.

The CDR3 region is CASSYGLMNTEAFF. The chain employs TRBV6-5 and TRBJ1-1. The CDR3 sequence is 14 residues long. Germline CDR1 reads MNHEY; CDR2 reads SVGAGI.

This rearrangement joins TRBV5-1 to TRBJ2-7; as DNA is missing, the TRBD2 call by TCRdb cannot be tested. This CDR3 is built from 14 residues. CDR1 and CDR2 from the germline V gene are SGHRS and YFSETQ. The CDR3 is CASSLIGGTSEQYF.

The J gene is TRBJ2-3, the V gene TRBV12-3 or TRBV12-4; TCRdb gives TRBD1 as the D gene, but with no DNA this cannot be confirmed. The CDR3 loop spans 15 amino acids. CDR3 protein: CASSLDRGRTDTQYF.

The chain links TRBV29-1 to TRBJ2-5; absent DNA, TCRdb's TRBD1 call cannot be checked. This CDR3 has 12 amino acids. Looked up from germline, CDR1 is SQVTM and CDR2 is ANQGSEA. The CDR3 sequence is CSLSDGGETQYF.

V and J are TRBV11-2 and TRBJ2-2; TCRdb's D call of TRBD2 is untestable without DNA. From germline, CDR1 is SGHAT and CDR2 FQNNGV. This CDR3 spans 16 amino acids. The CDR3 loop reads CASSSSSGRITGELFF. The variable domain in full, with the rest retrieved from reference TRBV11-2 and TRBJ2-2, is EAGVAQSPRYKIIEKRQSVAFWCNPISGHATLYWYQQILGQGPKLLIQFQNNGVVDDSQLPKDRFSAERLKGVDSTLKIQPAKLEDSAVYLCASSSSSGRITGELFFGEGSRLTVL.